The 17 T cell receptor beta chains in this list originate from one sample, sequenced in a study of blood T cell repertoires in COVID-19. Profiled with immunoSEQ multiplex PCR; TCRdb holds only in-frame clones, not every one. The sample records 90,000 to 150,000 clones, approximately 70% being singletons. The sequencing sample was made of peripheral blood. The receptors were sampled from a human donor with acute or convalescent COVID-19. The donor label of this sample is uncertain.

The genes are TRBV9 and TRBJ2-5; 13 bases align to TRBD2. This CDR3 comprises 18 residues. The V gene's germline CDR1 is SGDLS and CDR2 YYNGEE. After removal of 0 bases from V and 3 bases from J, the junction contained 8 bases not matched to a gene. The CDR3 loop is CASSVGTSGGSTKETQYF. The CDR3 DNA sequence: TGTGCCAGCAGCGTAGGGACTAGCGGGGGATCCACCAAAGAGACCCAGTACTTC.

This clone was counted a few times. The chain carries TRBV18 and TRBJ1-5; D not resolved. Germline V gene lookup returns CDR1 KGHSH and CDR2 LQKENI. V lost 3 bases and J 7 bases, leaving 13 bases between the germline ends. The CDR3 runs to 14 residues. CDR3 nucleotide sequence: TGTGCCAGCTCACCTACCGGGGAGGGCCAGCCCCAGCATTTT. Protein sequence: CASSPTGEGQPQHF.

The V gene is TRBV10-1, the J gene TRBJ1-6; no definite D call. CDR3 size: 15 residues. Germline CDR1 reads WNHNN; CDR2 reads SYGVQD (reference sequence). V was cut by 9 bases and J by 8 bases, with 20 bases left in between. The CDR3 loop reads CARKEGVGKDSPLHF. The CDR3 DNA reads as TGCGCCAGAAAGGAGGGAGTGGGTAAGGATTCACCCCTCCACTTT.

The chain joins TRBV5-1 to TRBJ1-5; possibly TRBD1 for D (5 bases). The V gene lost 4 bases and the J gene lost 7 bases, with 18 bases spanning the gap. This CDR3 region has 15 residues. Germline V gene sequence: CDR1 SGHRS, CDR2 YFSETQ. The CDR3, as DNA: TGCGCCAGCAGCCGGGGATCGGGGGTAGGCCAGCCCCAGCATTTT. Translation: CASSRGSGVGQPQHF.

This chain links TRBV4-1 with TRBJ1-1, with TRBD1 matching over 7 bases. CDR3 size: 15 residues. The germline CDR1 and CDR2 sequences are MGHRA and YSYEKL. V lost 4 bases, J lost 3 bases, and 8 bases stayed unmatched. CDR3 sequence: CASSRVNRGDTEAFF. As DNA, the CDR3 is TGCGCCAGCAGCCGCGTGAACAGGGGAGACACTGAAGCTTTCTTT.

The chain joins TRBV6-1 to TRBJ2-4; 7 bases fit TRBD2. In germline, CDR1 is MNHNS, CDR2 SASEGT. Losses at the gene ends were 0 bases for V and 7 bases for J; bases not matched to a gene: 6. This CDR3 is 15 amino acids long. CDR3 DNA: TGTGCCAGCAGTGAAGCGCGAAGCGGGGCGAACATTCAGTACTTC. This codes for CASSEARSGANIQYF.

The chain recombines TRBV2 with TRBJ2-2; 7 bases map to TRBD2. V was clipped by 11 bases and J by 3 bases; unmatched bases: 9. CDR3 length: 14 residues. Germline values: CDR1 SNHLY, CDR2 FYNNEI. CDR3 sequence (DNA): TGTGCCCGCCGCTGGGGGGGGGACACCGGGGAGCTGTTTTTT. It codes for CARRWGGDTGELFF.

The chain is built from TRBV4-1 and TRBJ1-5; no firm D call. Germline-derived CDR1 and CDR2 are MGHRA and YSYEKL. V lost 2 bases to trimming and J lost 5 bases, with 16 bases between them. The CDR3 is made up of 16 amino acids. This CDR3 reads CASSQRLGGSHQPQHF. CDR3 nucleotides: TGCGCCAGCAGCCAAAGGCTCGGAGGGTCCCATCAGCCCCAGCATTTT.

CDR3 in amino acids: CASSFGGGTDTQYF. The CDR3 region has the DNA TGTGCCAGCAGCTTCGGGGGGGGCACAGATACGCAGTATTTT. J is TRBJ2-3 and V is TRBV7-8; 8 positions agree with TRBD2. CDR3 size: 14 residues. Germline lookup yields CDR1 SGHVS and CDR2 FQNEAQ. The junction had 0 bases not matched to a gene; V was cut back by 3 bases and J by 1 base.

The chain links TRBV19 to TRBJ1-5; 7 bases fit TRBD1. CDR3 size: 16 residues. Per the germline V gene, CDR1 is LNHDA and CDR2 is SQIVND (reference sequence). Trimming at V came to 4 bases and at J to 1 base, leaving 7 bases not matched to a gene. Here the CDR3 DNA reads TGTGCCAGTAGTACGCGAACAGGGGCCAGCAATCAGCCCCAGCATTTT. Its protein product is CASSTRTGASNQPQHF.

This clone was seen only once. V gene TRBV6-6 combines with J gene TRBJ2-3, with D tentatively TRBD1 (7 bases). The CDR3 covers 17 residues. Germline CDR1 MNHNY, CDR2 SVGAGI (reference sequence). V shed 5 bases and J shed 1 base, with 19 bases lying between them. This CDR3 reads CASSLPPTRGGTDTQYF. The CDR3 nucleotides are TGTGCCAGCAGTCTCCCACCAACCAGGGGGGGCACAGATACGCAGTATTTT.

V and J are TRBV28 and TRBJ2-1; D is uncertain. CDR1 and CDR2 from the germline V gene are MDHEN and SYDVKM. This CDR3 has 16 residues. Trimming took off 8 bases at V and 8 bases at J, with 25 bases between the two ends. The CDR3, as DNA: TGTGCCAGCCATTCCCTCGGCCCCTCGGGTGGTTATGAGCAGTTCTTC. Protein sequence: CASHSLGPSGGYEQFF.

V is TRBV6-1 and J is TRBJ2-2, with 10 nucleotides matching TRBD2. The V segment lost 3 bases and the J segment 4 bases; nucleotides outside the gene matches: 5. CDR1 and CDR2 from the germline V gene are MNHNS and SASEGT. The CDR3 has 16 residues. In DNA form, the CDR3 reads TGTGCCAGCAGTGAGGTAGCGGGGGGCTCCACCGGGGAGCTGTTTTTT. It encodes CASSEVAGGSTGELFF.

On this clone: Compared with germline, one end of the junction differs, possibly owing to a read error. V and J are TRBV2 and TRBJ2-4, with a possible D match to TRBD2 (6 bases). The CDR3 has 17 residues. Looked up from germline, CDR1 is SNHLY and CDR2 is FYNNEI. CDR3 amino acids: CASSEAEGRGAKNIQYF. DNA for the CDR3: TGTGCCAGCAGTGAAGCGGAGGGACGTGGTGCCAAGAACATTCAGTACTTC.

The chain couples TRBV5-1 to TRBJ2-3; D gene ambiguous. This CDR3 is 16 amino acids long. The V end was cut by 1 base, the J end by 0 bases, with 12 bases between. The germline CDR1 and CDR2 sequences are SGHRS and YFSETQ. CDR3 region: CASSLRQRQSTDTQYF. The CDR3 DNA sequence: TGCGCCAGCAGCTTGCGACAACGCCAGAGCACAGATACGCAGTATTTT.

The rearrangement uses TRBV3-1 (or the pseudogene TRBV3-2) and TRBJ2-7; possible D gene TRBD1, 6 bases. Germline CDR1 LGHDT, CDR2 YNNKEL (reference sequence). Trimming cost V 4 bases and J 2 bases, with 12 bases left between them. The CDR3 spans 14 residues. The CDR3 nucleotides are TGTGCCAGCAGCCCGCGGACAGCTACCTACGAGCAGTACTTC. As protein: CASSPRTATYEQYF.

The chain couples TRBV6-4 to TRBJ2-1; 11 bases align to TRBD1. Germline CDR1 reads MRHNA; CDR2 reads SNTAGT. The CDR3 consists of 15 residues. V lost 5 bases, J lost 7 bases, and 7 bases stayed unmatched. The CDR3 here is CASSNGQGAQNEQFF. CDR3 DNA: TGTGCCAGCAGTAATGGACAGGGGGCGCAAAATGAGCAGTTCTTC.